This T cell receptor beta chain was sequenced for a study of patients and donors after allogeneic stem cell transplantation. TCRdb used MiXCR to reprocess the RT-PCR reads, holding one entry per CDR3 protein. The table lists 400,000 to 450,000 distinct CDR3 sequences, 16% of them singletons. This clonotype was seen only a few times. The CDR3 runs to 16 residues. The germline V gene encodes CDR1 SGHRS and CDR2 YFSETQ. Unmatched junction bases numbered 10, after V lost 4 bases and J lost 5 bases. The sequencing sample was made of blood, either unsorted or a sorted T cell fraction (not recorded which). V gene TRBV5-1 combines with J gene TRBJ2-5; 11 bases align to TRBD2. The TCR comes from a human donor who was either an allogeneic HSCT recipient or a stem cell or donor lymphocyte infusion donor (not recorded which). It is not recorded whose cells these are; they may come from a transplant donor. In DNA form, the CDR3 reads TGCGCCAGCAGCCCCGGGACTAGCGGCTTAGTGGAGACCCAGTACTTC. As protein: CASSPGTSGLVETQYF.